Listed below are T cell receptor beta chains from one sample, sequenced in a study of CD8+CD57+ T cells in acquired aplastic anemia. TCRdb itself ran the reads through MiXCR, one entry per CDR3 protein. The table lists approximately 50,000 distinct CDR3 sequences, over 60% of them singletons. The source material was sorted CD4+, CD8+, or CD8+CD57+ T cells (not recorded which) from PBMCs. These receptor sequences come from a human donor in good health, serving as a control. CDR3s include the opening cysteine and the closing phenylalanine or tryptophan. D genes are given only for firm matches. The listing skips clone size in some rows; elsewhere it reads once, few, many or a size class.

>TRBD1|TRBJ1-6|TRBV11-1|NA
TGTGCCAGCAGCTTAGGGGACAGAGACAATTCACCCATCCACTTT
CASSLGDRDNSPIHF
>NA|TRBJ2-5|TRBV9|NA
TGTGCCAGCAGCGTAGCGGGGCCAGGGGAGACCCAGTACTTC
CASSVAGPGETQYF
>NA|TRBJ1-2|TRBV30|NA
TGTGCCTGGAGTGTAAGGGGACTTTCTGGCTACACCTTC
CAWSVRGLSGYTF
>NA|TRBJ2-7|TRBV5-4|few
TGTGCCAGCAGCTTGGTGGGGGTAATCGAGTACTTC
CASSLVGVIEYF
>TRBD1|TRBJ2-7|TRBV25-1|NA
TGTGCCAGCAGCGTAGATGTCCAGGGGGCCTACGAGCAGTACTTC
CASSVDVQGAYEQYF
>NA|TRBJ1-5|TRBV10-3|NA
TGTGCCATCAGTGAGTCGGGACAAGTTTCGACCCAGCATTTT
CAISESGQVSTQHF
>NA|TRBJ1-1|TRBV10-3|NA
TGTGCCAGCAGCCGTAACACTGAAGCTTTCTTT
CASSRNTEAFF
>TRBD1|TRBJ2-7|TRBV29-1|NA
TGCAGCGTGGGGACAGGAGAGTCCGAGCAGTACTTC
CSVGTGESEQYF
>NA|TRBJ2-1|TRBV11-1|NA
TGTGCCAGCGGGATCAATCGGGTTAACAATGAGCAGTTCTTC
CASGINRVNNEQFF
>NA|TRBJ2-7|TRBV7-9|NA
TGTGCCAGCGGCCCGACGTCGCGGTACGAGCAGTACTTC
CASGPTSRYEQYF
>NA|TRBJ2-1|TRBV15|NA
TGTGCCACCAGCACGAGGGACGCAAGCTCCTACAATGAGCAGTTCTTC
CATSTRDASSYNEQFF
>TRBD1|TRBJ2-2|TRBV20-1|NA
TGCAGTGCTAGAAAGGGAACAGGGGGTCGGACCGGGGAGCTGTTTTTT
CSARKGTGGRTGELFF
>TRBD1|TRBJ1-5|TRBV29-1|NA
TGCAGCGTCTTGGACAGGCCCAATCAGCCCCAGCATTTT
CSVLDRPNQPQHF
>NA|TRBJ1-6|TRBV25-1|NA
TGTGCCAGCAGTGGCCTTGGGAATTCACCCCTCCACTTT
CASSGLGNSPLHF
>NA|TRBJ1-2|TRBV29-1|NA
TGCAGCGCCGAGGGTCGGGAATATGGCTACACCTTC
CSAEGREYGYTF
>NA|TRBJ1-1|TRBV20-1|NA
TGCAGTGCCTGGAGCGCCAGTGGCACTGAAGCTTTCTTT
CSAWSASGTEAFF
>TRBD2|TRBJ2-3|TRBV9|NA
TGTGCCAGCAGCGTAGTGGCTAGCGGGGCGTTCGCAGATACGCAGTATTTT
CASSVVASGAFADTQYF
>NA|TRBJ2-7|TRBV15|NA
TGTGCCACCAGCAAAGATTCAGGGATTAACCACGAGCAGTACTTC
CATSKDSGINHEQYF
>NA|TRBJ1-1|TRBV20-1|NA
TGCAGTGCATGGACCGAATTCGGCACTGAAGCTTTCTTT
CSAWTEFGTEAFF
>NA|TRBJ1-2|TRBV2|NA
TGTGCCAGCAGCCGGGACCGCTCTAACTATGGCTACACCTTC
CASSRDRSNYGYTF
>TRBD1|TRBJ2-7|TRBV9|NA
TGTGCCAGCAGCGAACGGGACAGATCCTACGAGCAGTACTTC
CASSERDRSYEQYF
>TRBD1|TRBJ2-7|TRBV13|NA
TGTGCCAGCAGCGAAGGGACAGGGCCCTGGGAGCAGTACTTC
CASSEGTGPWEQYF
>NA|TRBJ2-3|TRBV19|NA
TGTGCCAGTAGTATGGAAGATACGCAGTATTTT
CASSMEDTQYF
>TRBD1|TRBJ1-2|TRBV20-1|NA
TGCAGTGCTAGAGAGGGGACAGACTATGGCTACACCTTC
CSAREGTDYGYTF